This T cell receptor (beta chain) was retrieved from a study of regulatory T cells in long-lasting Graves disease. Overall study context: Over 5 years of antithyroid drugs plus positive TSH receptor antibodies defined persistent Graves' disease. Study outcomes and limitations: There was favoring of TRBV28, TRBJ1-2 and TRBJ2-5 in persistent disease. Relative to newly diagnosed Graves' patients, persistent ones had lower TCR diversity. Sample size was small, which may have lowered accuracy.

Both iRepertoire HTBI primers and Arm-PCR of CDR3 regions were used to build the TCR beta libraries. TCRdb used MiXCR to reprocess the multiplex PCR reads, holding one entry per CDR3 protein. The sample contains roughly 500,000 distinct CDR3 sequences, less than 25% of which appear only once. Deletions cut 1 base from V and 4 bases from J, with 10 bases between. The V gene's germline CDR1 is WSHSY and CDR2 SAAADI. The CDR3 has 14 residues. This sample's time point: persistent/refractory GD, antithyroid drugs over 5 years with positive TRAb. From PBMCs, RNA was extracted and then used to make the TCR library. Note on this clonotype: Its antigen is unidentified.

The sample here was peripheral blood mononuclear cells (PBMCs), taken when the disease was refractory, from a patient treated with antithyroid drugs. The TCR originated in a female donor with Graves disease. V gene TRBV10-2 combines with J gene TRBJ1-1; the D is unclear. The CDR3 sequence: CASSELSLSTEAFF. The CDR3 DNA reads as TGCGCCAGCAGTGAGTTATCCCTGAGCACTGAAGCTTTCTTT.